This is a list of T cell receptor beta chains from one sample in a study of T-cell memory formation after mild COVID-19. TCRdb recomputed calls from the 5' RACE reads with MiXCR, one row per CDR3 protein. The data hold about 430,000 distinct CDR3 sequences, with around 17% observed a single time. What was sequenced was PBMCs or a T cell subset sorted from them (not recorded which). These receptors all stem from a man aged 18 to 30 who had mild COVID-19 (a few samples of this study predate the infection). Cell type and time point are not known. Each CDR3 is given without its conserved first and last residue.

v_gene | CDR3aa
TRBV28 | ASRLLDTQY
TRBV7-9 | ASSLNEGLRGETQY
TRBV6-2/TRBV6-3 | ASSYDGTYGYT
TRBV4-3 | ASSQGARGASTDTQY
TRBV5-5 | ASSVGGFTEAF
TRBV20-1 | SATSWSQGGAF
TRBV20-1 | SASRASGAADTQY
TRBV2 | ASIGRTQETQY
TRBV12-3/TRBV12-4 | ASRSTGGDQPQH
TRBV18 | ASSRAVIGTSGGTDTQY
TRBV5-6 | ASSNSGGASGELF
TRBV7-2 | ASSLGPRGDTGELF
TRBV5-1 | ASSMAGFADTQY
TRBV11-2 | ASSLAGGAETQY
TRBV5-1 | ASSGPGQGTGELF
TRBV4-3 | ASSQDVYRGVKNIQY
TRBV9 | ASSVYGGLDTQY
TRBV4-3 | ASSQELPGWGNSGNTIY
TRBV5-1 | ASSPGSGGLNTGELF
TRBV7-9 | ASSQKRRNYGYT
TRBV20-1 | SGPGQEAF
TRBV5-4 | ASRPTGIGQETQY
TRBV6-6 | ASSPQQGSTEAF
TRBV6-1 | ASSVGAGGSPLH
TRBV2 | ASSERPGNEQF
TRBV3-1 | ASSQEGAGEQF
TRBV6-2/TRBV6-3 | ASVNAGDQETQY
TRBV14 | ASSQGPRKTQY
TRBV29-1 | SVDGTGGRGNTIY
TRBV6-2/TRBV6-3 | ASSYSRDYGNQPQH
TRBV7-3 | ASSFRGATNEQF
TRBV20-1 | SAVPKPPGVRDQPQH
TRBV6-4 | ASSPLAGAPPYNEQF
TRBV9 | ASSVASGSNEQF
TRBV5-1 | ASSLDWAGELF
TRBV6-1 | ASNQQGAATNEKLF
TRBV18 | ASLNTGELF
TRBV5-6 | ASSLPLAGTEAF
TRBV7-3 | ASSLFPLDTQY
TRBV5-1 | ASSLVPDDTQY
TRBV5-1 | ASSSPDSGNTIY
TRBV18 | ASSPHLDGYT
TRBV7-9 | ASSLSAGDFTDTQY
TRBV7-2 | ASSAPLAGGRRTQY
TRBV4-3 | ASSQDWTYGYT
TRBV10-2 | ASRSSGGGLNTGELF
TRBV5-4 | ASSSLLAGGPNEQF
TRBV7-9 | ASSLGDRGIRDTQY
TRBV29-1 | SVERDGNTDTQY
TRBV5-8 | ASSPGQFIFDEQY
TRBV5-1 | ASSLETGRTEAF
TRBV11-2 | ASSSRTGTIGNTIY
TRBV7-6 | ASGGGGYSGANVLT
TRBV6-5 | ASSDRDSTPDTQY
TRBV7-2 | ASSREGGNQPQH